The 24 T cell receptor beta chains in this list originate from one sample, sequenced in a study of control samples from healthy donors and cancer patients (dated by TCRdb to 2019 to 2021). Preparation of the library involved the immunoSEQ multiplex PCR assay. The clones in this table, taken by TCRdb from immuneACCESS, are in-frame only. Not every clone is retained; where verified, under half of the shortfall comes from an unresolved V gene, and the cause of the rest is unknown. The sample has under 300,000 clones on record, roughly 87% of them singletons. About an eighth of the sample rests with the top ten. Sequencing used PBMCs. These receptors all stem from a woman aged 60 to 75 with lung cancer.

The V and J genes are TRBV18 and TRBJ1-1; D may be TRBD1 (5 bases). The CDR3 is 14 amino acids. Germline values: CDR1 KGHSH, CDR2 LQKENI. V gave up 1 base and J gave up 4 bases, with 10 bases separating them. CDR3 sequence (DNA): TGTGCCAGCTCACCACTTGAGAGGGGCACTGAAGCTTTCTTT. Translated: CASSPLERGTEAFF.

The genes are TRBV18 and TRBJ2-3; 9 bases agree with TRBD2. CDR1 is KGHSH, CDR2 LQKENI, per germline. The length of the CDR3 is 17 residues. Trimming removed 9 bases from V and 3 bases from J; junction bases left unmatched: 16. The CDR3 loop is CASTTNAGGQGTDTQYF. For the CDR3, the DNA is TGTGCCAGTACGACGAACGCGGGGGGGCAAGGGACAGATACGCAGTATTTT.

V usage is TRBV5-4 and J usage is TRBJ2-2; D remains ambiguous. From germline, CDR1 is SGHNT and CDR2 YYREEE (reference sequence). The length of the CDR3 is 16 residues. V lost 0 bases and J 0 bases, leaving 9 bases between the germline ends. CDR3 amino acids: CASSLVGGSNTGELFF. CDR3 nucleotide sequence: TGTGCCAGCAGCTTGGTCGGCGGTTCGAACACCGGGGAGCTGTTTTTT.

J is TRBJ1-5 and V is TRBV5-8; no clear D. There are 13 residues in the CDR3. Germline V lookup: CDR1 SGHTS, CDR2 YDEGEE. Trimming cost V 4 bases and J 2 bases, with 7 bases left between them. The CDR3 DNA reads TGTGCCAGCAGCAAGACCGGCAATCAGCCCCAGCATTTT. The encoded protein is CASSKTGNQPQHF.

The chain employs TRBV19 and TRBJ1-5, with unresolved D. The V and J ends lost 2 bases and 2 bases respectively, with 10 bases between them. Germline-derived CDR1 and CDR2 are LNHDA and SQIVND (reference sequence). This CDR3 is built from 15 residues. The CDR3 spells CASSISPTGNQPQHF. The CDR3, as DNA: TGTGCCAGTAGTATATCCCCGACCGGCAATCAGCCCCAGCATTTT. Supplemented by reference TRBV19 and TRBJ1-5, the full variable domain reads DGGITQSPKYLFRKEGQNVTLSCEQNLNHDAMYWYRQDPGQGLRLIYYSQIVNDFQKGDIAEGYSVSREKKESFPLTVTSAQKNPTAFYLCASSISPTGNQPQHFGDGTRLSIL.

The chain joins TRBV6-6 to TRBJ2-7; D perhaps matches TRBD1 (7 bases). The length of the CDR3 is 16 residues. V lost 2 bases, J lost 6 bases, and 20 bases lay in between. Germline V gene sequence: CDR1 MNHNY, CDR2 SVGAGI (reference sequence). CDR3 sequence (DNA): TGTGCCAGCAGTTACCCTAACAGGGGAGGCCGTGGCGAGCAGTACTTC. Translation: CASSYPNRGGRGEQYF.

This sequence joins TRBV7-9 and TRBJ2-1; TRBD2 aligns across 7 bases. Germline trimming cut 1 base from V and 10 bases from J; bases unmatched to any gene: 7. CDR3 size: 14 residues. The germline V gene has CDR1 SEHNR and CDR2 FQNEAQ (reference sequence). CDR3 nucleotides: TGTGCCAGCAGCTTAGGGCTAGCGGAGCCAGAGCAGTTCTTC. It yields the protein CASSLGLAEPEQFF.

The genes are TRBV28 and TRBJ1-2, with TRBD1 matching over 7 bases. CDR1 MDHEN and CDR2 SYDVKM come from the germline V gene. The CDR3 has 15 amino acids. The J segment lost 5 bases and the V segment lost 3 bases, leaving 9 bases of the junction unmatched. The CDR3 coding sequence is TGTGCCAGCAGTTTGGGAGGGAACAGGGGTTATGGCTACACCTTC. It encodes CASSLGGNRGYGYTF.

The rearrangement joins TRBV4-1 to TRBJ1-4; 8 nucleotides agree with TRBD1. With 6 bases clipped from V and 8 bases from J, the junction kept 11 bases outside the gene matches. Germline CDR1 reads MGHRA; CDR2 reads YSYEKL. The CDR3 has 15 residues. In DNA form, the CDR3 reads TGCGCCAGCAGTCGAGGGGACAGGAGGATGGAAAAACTGTTTTTT. The encoded protein is CASSRGDRRMEKLFF.

This chain connects TRBV6-5 to TRBJ1-4; 9 nucleotides agree with TRBD1. Unmatched junction bases numbered 9, after V lost 5 bases and J lost 8 bases. Per germline, CDR1 MNHEY and CDR2 SVGAGI. The CDR3 covers 15 residues. CDR3 in amino acids: CASSLTTGGQEKLFF. The CDR3 DNA is TGTGCCAGCAGTCTAACGACAGGGGGACAAGAAAAACTGTTTTTT.

There are a few counts of this clone. The chain couples TRBV28 to TRBJ2-7, with 7 bases matching TRBD1. The CDR3 totals 16 residues. Germline values: CDR1 MDHEN, CDR2 SYDVKM. With V trimmed by 3 bases and J by 6 bases, 14 bases remained unmatched. The CDR3 sequence: CASSFPAGTVGSEQYF. DNA of the CDR3: TGTGCCAGCAGTTTCCCCGCCGGGACAGTAGGTTCCGAGCAGTACTTC.

The chain is built from TRBV7-8 and TRBJ1-1; D is ambiguous. The CDR3 spans 14 residues. V lost 2 bases and J 1 base, leaving 8 bases between the germline ends. Germline-derived CDR1 and CDR2 are SGHVS and FQNEAQ. This CDR3 reads CASSLIWGNTEAFF. Written as DNA, the CDR3 is TGTGCCAGCAGCTTAATATGGGGGAACACTGAAGCTTTCTTT.

V is TRBV15 and J is TRBJ1-1, with D possibly being TRBD1 (5 bases). The CDR3 runs to 14 residues. Germline assignment: CDR1 LNHNV and CDR2 YYDKDF (reference sequence). V was clipped by 0 bases and J by 3 bases, with 8 bases between them. The CDR3 loop is CATSRDRADTEAFF. The DNA for the CDR3 is TGTGCCACCAGCAGAGACAGGGCGGACACTGAAGCTTTCTTT.

This chain links TRBV6-5 with TRBJ1-6; D unclear. The CDR3 is 14 amino acids. Trimming removed 8 bases from V and 3 bases from J, with 11 bases in between. Germline-derived CDR1 and CDR2 are MNHEY and SVGAGI. DNA of the CDR3: TGTGCCAGCGGTCCCATCAACTATAATTCACCCCTCCACTTT. Residues: CASGPINYNSPLHF.

The CDR3 DNA sequence: TGTGCCAGCAGTTTGCATCCCGCTTTGACTAGCTACAATGAGCAGTTCTTC. Translated, it gives CASSLHPALTSYNEQFF. The chain uses TRBV6-2 or TRBV6-3 and TRBJ2-1; D might be TRBD2 (6 bases). Between the trimmed V and J ends, which lost 4 bases and 3 bases, there was a span of 19 bases. This CDR3 comprises 17 residues. Germline V gene lookup returns CDR1 MNHEY and CDR2 SVGEGT.

This chain links TRBV10-3 with TRBJ2-7; 10 positions match TRBD2. With V trimmed by 6 bases and J by 4 bases, 6 bases remained unmatched. This CDR3 contains 14 residues. From germline, CDR1 is ENHRY and CDR2 SYGVKD. The CDR3 protein is CAISEREGLYEQYF. The CDR3 nucleotides are TGTGCCATCAGCGAGCGGGAGGGGTTGTACGAGCAGTACTTC.

This chain uses TRBV18 with TRBJ1-5; D is unresolved. Germline CDR1 reads KGHSH; CDR2 reads LQKENI. Trimming removed 1 base from V and 3 bases from J, with 7 bases in between. This CDR3 is built from 14 residues. The CDR3 here is CASSPLSDNQPQHF. CDR3 DNA: TGTGCCAGCTCACCACTCTCGGACAATCAGCCCCAGCATTTT.

This chain joins TRBV2 and TRBJ2-1, with TRBD2 matching 10 bases. This CDR3 has 16 residues. The V segment lost 3 bases and the J segment 5 bases; nucleotides outside the gene matches: 7. CDR1 and CDR2 from the germline V gene are SNHLY and FYNNEI. The CDR3 nucleotides are TGTGCCAGCAGTGACTTACAACTAGCGGGGAACAATGAGCAGTTCTTC. Its protein product is CASSDLQLAGNNEQFF.

This clone appeared once. J is TRBJ1-4 and V is TRBV3-1 (or the pseudogene TRBV3-2), with D unclear. Germline loops: CDR1 LGHDT, CDR2 YNNKEL (reference sequence). The CDR3 has 14 amino acids. Trimming took 1 base from V and 5 from J, leaving 8 bases between them. The CDR3 coding sequence is TGTGCCAGCAGCCAAGCGGGCCTAAATGAAAAACTGTTTTTT. It encodes CASSQAGLNEKLFF.

CDR3 nucleotide sequence: TGTGCCAGCTCACCGTTGCCTAGCGGGAGCTCCTACGAGCAGTACTTC. The encoded protein is CASSPLPSGSSYEQYF. This chain joins TRBV18 and TRBJ2-7; 10 nucleotides line up with TRBD2. This CDR3 region has 16 residues. V gave up 3 bases and J gave up 0 bases; unmatched junction bases: 5. Germline V gives CDR1 KGHSH, CDR2 LQKENI.

The chain joins TRBV12-3 or TRBV12-4 to TRBJ2-3, with TRBD1 matching over 7 bases. Trimming at V came to 5 bases and at J to 4 bases, leaving 3 bases not matched to a gene. The CDR3 sequence is 13 residues long. CDR3 loop: CASSHRGADTQYF. Here the CDR3 DNA reads TGTGCCAGCAGTCACAGGGGTGCAGATACGCAGTATTTT.

This chain connects TRBV5-1 to TRBJ2-5, with 12 nucleotides matching TRBD1. Germline V gene lookup returns CDR1 SGHRS and CDR2 YFSETQ. With 2 bases clipped from V and 2 bases from J, the junction kept 10 bases outside the gene matches. This CDR3 has 18 amino acids. The CDR3: CASSFGGQGARGQETQYF. CDR3 nucleotide sequence: TGCGCCAGCAGCTTTGGGGGACAGGGGGCCCGCGGGCAAGAGACCCAGTACTTC.

J is TRBJ2-1 and V is TRBV9; TRBD1 aligns across 7 bases. This CDR3 is built from 13 residues. J was trimmed by 9 bases and V by 4 bases; bases with no gene match: 7. From germline, CDR1 is SGDLS and CDR2 YYNGEE. CDR3 amino acids: CASSRGQEAEQFF. The CDR3 DNA sequence: TGTGCCAGCAGCAGAGGACAGGAAGCTGAGCAGTTCTTC.

V usage is TRBV23-1 and J usage is TRBJ1-5; perhaps TRBD1 as D (5 bases). TRBV23-1 is designated an ORF whose function remains uncertain. This CDR3 region has 13 residues. Trimming removed 4 bases at V and 6 bases at J, with 10 bases between. Here the CDR3 DNA reads TGCGCCAGCAGTCCCCGGGACGCTCAGCCCCAGCATTTT. Translating gives CASSPRDAQPQHF.